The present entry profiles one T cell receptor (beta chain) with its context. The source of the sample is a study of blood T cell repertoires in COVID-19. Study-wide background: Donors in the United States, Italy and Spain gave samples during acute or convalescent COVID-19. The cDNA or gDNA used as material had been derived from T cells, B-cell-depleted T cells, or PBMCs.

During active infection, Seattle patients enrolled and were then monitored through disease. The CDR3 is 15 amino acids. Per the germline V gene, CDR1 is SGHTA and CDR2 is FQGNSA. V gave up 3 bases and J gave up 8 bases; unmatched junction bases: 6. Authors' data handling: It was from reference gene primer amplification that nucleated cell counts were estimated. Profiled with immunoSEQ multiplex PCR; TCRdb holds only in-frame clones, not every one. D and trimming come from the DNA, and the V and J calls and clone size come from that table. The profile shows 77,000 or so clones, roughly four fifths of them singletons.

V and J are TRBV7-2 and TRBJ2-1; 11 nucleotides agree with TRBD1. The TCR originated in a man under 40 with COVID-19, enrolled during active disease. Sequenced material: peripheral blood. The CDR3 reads CASSFRTGGGDEQFF. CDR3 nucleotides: TGTGCCAGCAGCTTTAGGACAGGGGGCGGCGATGAGCAGTTCTTC. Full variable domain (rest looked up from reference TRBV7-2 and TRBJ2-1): GAGVSQSPSNKVTEKGKDVELRCDPISGHTALYWYRQSLGQGLEFLIYFQGNSAPDKSGLPSDRFSAERTGGSVSTLTIQRTQQEDSAVYLCASSFRTGGGDEQFFGPGTRLTVL.